This T cell receptor (beta chain) was found in a study of blood T cell repertoires in COVID-19. The overall study: Acute-phase and convalescent COVID-19 samples originated in the United States, Italy and Spain. PBMCs, B-cell-depleted T cells, or T cells were the source of the cDNA or gDNA that made up the material.

In this sample, this clone turned up a few times. Original data processing: Reference gene primer amplification in the assay estimated nucleated cell counts. Profiled with immunoSEQ multiplex PCR; TCRdb holds only in-frame clones, not every one. D and trimming were read from the DNA, whereas the V and J calls and clone size are those reported in that table. Of approximately 300,000 clones listed, about 89% are singletons. This clonotype originated in a man in his forties with acute or convalescent COVID-19. The sample comprised peripheral blood.

The CDR3 region is CASSPIREGGSRSYGYTF. The CDR3 region has the DNA TGTGCCAGCAGCCCCATCCGCGAAGGGGGTAGCCGATCCTATGGCTACACCTTC. This chain connects TRBV11-2 to TRBJ1-2; D perhaps matches TRBD1 (6 bases). The ends were cut back, 5 bases at V and 4 bases at J, with 26 bases in the middle. The CDR3 has 18 residues. The germline CDR1 and CDR2 sequences are SGHAT and FQNNGV.